A single T cell receptor beta chain is shown here with its context. CDR1 SGHTA and CDR2 FQGNSA come from the germline V gene. CDR3 length: 15 residues. The ends lost 5 bases at V and 9 bases at J; junction bases unmatched: 13. Per the original data handling: The authors estimated nucleated cell counts from reference gene primer amplification. The data were produced by immunoSEQ multiplex PCR, yet TCRdb's version contains in-frame clones alone and is incomplete. V and J calls plus clone size are reproduced from that table; the DNA served to infer D and trimming. Here the sample spans 200,000 to 250,000 clones, roughly 84% being singletons. This record comes from a study of blood T cell repertoires in COVID-19. About the study: The analysed material was cDNA or gDNA that came from T cells, B-cell-depleted T cells, or PBMCs.

The source is a man in his fifties who had recovered from COVID-19. This chain links TRBV7-2 with TRBJ2-1; 7 bases align to TRBD2. Material for sequencing was peripheral blood. CDR3 residues: CASSPRMGGSSEQFF. The CDR3 DNA reads as TGTGCCAGCAGCCCCCGGATGGGCGGGAGTAGTGAGCAGTTCTTC.